This T cell receptor beta chain was recorded in a study of cytotoxic CD8 clonotypes in ibrutinib-treated CLL. About the study: There were, on average, over 250,000 productive templates and tens of thousands of productive rearrangements per sample. Notes on the study in general: Clonality rose at ibrutinib response and fell back toward baseline at progression. Treatment left the uncommon public clonotypes either contracted or stable in frequency. At the start, clonality exceeded age-matched healthy donors and followed circulating CD8+ T-cell counts.

Produced via immunoSEQ multiplex PCR; TCRdb's table is partial and in-frame only. Of hundreds of thousands of clones listed, around three quarters are singletons. As for this clone: The antigen remains undetermined.

The CDR3 spans 19 residues. V shed 6 bases and J 1 base; nucleotides not matched to a gene: 18. Germline CDR1 MRHNA, CDR2 SNTAGT. The sequence derives from a human donor with chronic lymphocytic leukemia. The rearrangement uses TRBV6-4 and TRBJ2-4; 7 bases are shared with TRBD1. This sample comprised PBMCs, obtained after 24 months of ibrutinib treatment. CDR3 sequence (DNA): TGTGCCAGCAGCGCCGATACGTGGACAGGTGACCCCGCCAAAAACATTCAGTACTTC. The encoded protein is CASSADTWTGDPAKNIQYF.